This TCR beta chain was documented in a study of shared clonotypes between healthy human individuals. The CDR3 loop spans 14 amino acids. CDR1 is SGDLS and CDR2 is YYNGEE in the germline V gene. The V and J ends lost 0 bases and 0 bases respectively, with 5 bases between them. For this clone: The antigen remains unidentified. The sample has other DNA sequences that encode this CDR3 too.

The study drew its donors from healthy HIV-negative adults without recent acute infections or vaccinations. Whole-study findings and limits: It was observed that approximately 5% of naive CD4 clonotypes were shared across a handful of donors.

Method: immunoSEQ multiplex PCR; TCRdb's copy keeps in-frame clones and lacks some. In the table there are roughly 2.2 million clones, over 85% of which are singletons. This clonotype originated in a man aged 18 to 29 in good health. Some clones in this sample may be carry-over from other donors' samples. Specimen: naive CD4+ T cells from PBMCs. Subset here: CD45RA+ positively selected. The chain uses TRBV9 and TRBJ2-3; D is perhaps TRBD2 (5 bases). In DNA, the CDR3 is TGTGCCAGCAGCGTAGCGGGAAGCACAGATACGCAGTATTTT. Translation: CASSVAGSTDTQYF.